The 10 T cell receptor delta chains given below trace back to one sample, sequenced in a study of intestinal T cells in coeliac disease. TCRdb re-called the multiplex PCR reads through CATT. This table has 100 to 150 delta-chain clones, roughly 53% appearing once. Genomic DNA came from ten approximately 4.8-µm formalin-fixed paraffin-embedded scrolls per case. The sample was a duodenal biopsy. The receptors stem from a human donor who served as a control with a normal duodenal biopsy, not a healthy volunteer.

On this clone: A far larger clone differs by one base, so this is likely a read error. This chain uses TRDV1 with TRDJ1; 10 positions agree with TRDD3. The CDR3 is 19 amino acids. V trimming: 4 bases; J trimming: 1 base; junction bases outside the gene matches: 15. CDR1 and CDR2 from the germline V gene are TSWWSYY and QGS. The CDR3 protein is CALGGRLGDGARSTDKLIF. The DNA for the CDR3 is TGTGCTCTTGGGGGGAGACTGGGGGATGGGGCCCGGTCCACCGATAAACTCATCTTT.

The gene calls are TRDV1 and TRDJ1, with D perhaps TRDD2 (5 bases). The CDR3 is made up of 18 amino acids. The V end was cut by 2 bases, the J end by 1 base, with 20 bases between. The germline V gene encodes CDR1 TSWWSYY and CDR2 QGS. The DNA for the CDR3 is TGTGCTCTTGGGGAAGGGCCTGGTCCCTACCGGCGCACCGATAAACTCATCTTT. Translated, it gives CALGEGPGPYRRTDKLIF.

This clone was seen a single time. The DNA is left out, because the CDR3 cannot be placed on it with certainty; the CDR3 is given as TCRdb lists it. V and J are TRAV29/DV5 and TRDJ1; whether TRDD3, the table's D call, matches the DNA was not checked. Germline CDR1 NSMFDY, CDR2 ISSIKDK. Ends included, the CDR3 has 25 residues. The CDR3 sequence is CSVLLCRVLVFPPSTGGYYIDKLIF.

Remarks on this clone: A far larger clone is off by one base, so a read error is likely. Additional DNA sequences in this sample encode the identical CDR3. The rearrangement uses TRDV1 and TRDJ1, with TRDD3 matching over 12 bases. CDR1 and CDR2 from the germline V gene are TSWWSYY and QGS. J lost 0 bases, V lost 0 bases, and 20 bases had no gene match. The CDR3 length is 23 residues. CDR3 sequence (DNA): TGTGCTCTTGGGGAACTTGTCCTGAGCAACAGACTGGGGGATACATGGTACACCGATAAACTCATCTTT. Protein sequence: CALGELVLSNRLGDTWYTDKLIF.

Of note for this clone: A far larger clone is one base from this, pointing to a likely read error. The identical CDR3 is also encoded by other nucleotide sequences in the sample. The V call is TRDV1, the J call TRDJ1; 12 bases align to TRDD3. This CDR3 comprises 23 residues. CDR1 TSWWSYY and CDR2 QGS come from the germline V gene. CDR3 DNA: TGTGCTCTTGGGGAACTTGTCCTGAGTAACAGACTGGGGGATACATGGTACACAGATAAACTCATCTTT. Translation gives CALGELVLSNRLGDTWYTDKLIF.

This clone turned up a few times. A read error is likely here: a far larger clone is one base away. Distinct nucleotide sequences in the sample also encode this CDR3. The chain uses TRDV1 and TRDJ1; TRDD3 agrees at 9 bases. The CDR3 has 28 amino acids. Germline V gene data show CDR1 as TSWWSYY and CDR2 as QGS. CDR3 region: CALGEDVPYLRRVPGGSKVFTYTDKLIF. The CDR3 region has the DNA TGTGCTCTTGGGGAAGACGTACCTTACCTTAGGAGGGTGCCTGGGGGATCCAAAGTTTTTACGTACACCGATAAACTTATCTTT.

The V gene is TRDV2, but the J gene lacks a call; no check of the table's D call, TRDD3, against the DNA was made. CDR3 length: 25 amino acids. The germline V gene has CDR1 GEAIGNYY and CDR2 EKD. CDR3 region: CACVGDTHSTEEGTMKHISIKTLFF. Written as DNA, the CDR3 is TGTGCCTGTGTAGGGGATACGCACAGTACGGAGGAAGGCACAATGAAACACATCAGTATAAAAACCCTCTTCTTC.

This clone was picked up a small number of times. A far larger clone differs by one base, so this is likely a read error. The identical CDR3 is also encoded by other nucleotide sequences in the sample. The chain uses TRDV1 and TRDJ1; 12 bases align to TRDD3. CDR3 length: 23 amino acids. The V segment lost 3 bases and the J segment 4 bases; nucleotides outside the gene matches: 27. Germline V CDR1 and CDR2: TSWWSYY, QGS. DNA of the CDR3: TGTGCTCTTGGGGAGCTTCTGGCACCAAGCGGTCTACTGGGGGATACAGCGGACGATAAACTCATCTTT. Amino acids: CALGELLAPSGLLGDTADDKLIF.

As for this clone: Only one base separates this from a far larger clonotype, so it likely reflects a read error. Other DNA sequences in this specimen translate into the identical CDR3. The chain links TRDV1 to TRDJ1; 11 nucleotides agree with TRDD3. The CDR3 sequence is 19 residues long. Looked up from germline, CDR1 is TSWWSYY and CDR2 is QGS. The DNA of the CDR3 is TGTGCTCTTGGGGGGAGACTGGGGGATAGGGCCCGGTCCACCGATAAACTTATCTTT. As protein: CALGGRLGDRARSTDKLIF.

As regards this clone: A far more abundant clone sits one base away, making this likely a read error. Other DNA variants within this sample encode the same CDR3. The gene calls are TRDV1 and TRDJ1, with TRDD3 as a possible D gene (5 bases). The CDR3 runs to 15 residues. Germline V gives CDR1 TSWWSYY, CDR2 QGS. CDR3 region: CALGELRRLRDKLIF. CDR3 DNA sequence: TGTGCTCTCGGGGAACTTCGACGCCTCCGGGATAAACTCATCTTT.